These T cell receptor beta chains were read from a single sample in a study of a mutant IDH1 vaccine in newly diagnosed glioma. This table comes from immunoSEQ multiplex PCR, and its TCRdb copy is limited to in-frame clones, with some not included. Of some 30,000 clones in the sample, just under 80% were seen once. Their specific antigens are unknown. Sequencing was performed on PBMCs, taken from a glioma patient whose treatment included an IDH1 peptide vaccine. These receptors were collected from a man younger than 40 with glioma. Each CDR3 is given with its conserved first and last residue. A D gene is named only where the DNA matches it firmly. The size entry is marked missing in some rows and otherwise reads once, few, many or a size class.

DNA: TGTGCCTGGACGGGACATCTCCACGAGCAGTACTTC
CDR3: CAWTGHLHEQYF
D: .
V: TRBV30
J: TRBJ2-7
size: .

DNA: TGTGCCAGCAGTTTTCGCCGTAATGTCGAAAAACTGTTTTTT
CDR3: CASSFRRNVEKLFF
D: .
V: TRBV28
J: TRBJ1-4
size: .

DNA: TGCGCCAGCAGCCAAGAACTGAACTCAGCGACAGATACGCAGTATTTT
CDR3: CASSQELNSATDTQYF
D: .
V: TRBV4-3
J: TRBJ2-3
size: .

DNA: TGTGCCTGGAGTGGAGACGAGGGGCTTAGCAATCAGCCCCAGCATTTT
CDR3: CAWSGDEGLSNQPQHF
D: .
V: TRBV30
J: TRBJ1-5
size: .

DNA: TGTGCCAGCTCACCCCCGGGACCGTACGCTGGCTACGAGCAGTACTTC
CDR3: CASSPPGPYAGYEQYF
D: .
V: TRBV18
J: TRBJ2-7
size: .

DNA: TGCAGCGTTGAACGAGACCATCTCACAGATACGCAGTATTTT
CDR3: CSVERDHLTDTQYF
D: .
V: TRBV29-1
J: TRBJ2-3
size: .

DNA: TGTGCCTGGAGTGAGCCTTGGGCCGCAGGAAACACCATATATTTT
CDR3: CAWSEPWAAGNTIYF
D: .
V: TRBV30
J: TRBJ1-3
size: .

DNA: TGTGCCAGCTCAAGGCCAGTGGACACTGAAGCTTTCTTT
CDR3: CASSRPVDTEAFF
D: .
V: TRBV2
J: TRBJ1-1
size: few

DNA: TGCGCCAGCAGCATACCTAGCGGGGGGGCCAGGAATGAGCAGTTCTTC
CDR3: CASSIPSGGARNEQFF
D: TRBD2
V: TRBV5-1
J: TRBJ2-1
size: .

DNA: TGTGCCAGCAGCCGCTCAAAGAACAGAGACGGTGTCTACGAGCAGTACTTC
CDR3: CASSRSKNRDGVYEQYF
D: .
V: TRBV7-9
J: TRBJ2-7
size: .

DNA: TGTGCCAGCAGCTCCCCCCGGGGTCAGGATAGCACAGATACGCAGTATTTT
CDR3: CASSSPRGQDSTDTQYF
D: .
V: TRBV5-4
J: TRBJ2-3
size: .

DNA: TGTGCCAGCAGCCCTAAATATGAGGCCTCCTACGAGCAGTACTTC
CDR3: CASSPKYEASYEQYF
D: .
V: TRBV7-8
J: TRBJ2-7
size: .

DNA: TGCAGCGTTGCGGGACTAGCGGGGATCGAGACCCAGTACTTC
CDR3: CSVAGLAGIETQYF
D: TRBD2
V: TRBV29-1
J: TRBJ2-5
size: .

DNA: TGTGCCAGCAGTGAATCAGGCAGGGGGCAATTGGAGACCCAGTACTTC
CDR3: CASSESGRGQLETQYF
D: TRBD1
V: TRBV2
J: TRBJ2-5
size: .

DNA: TGTGCCAGCACCCAATATAGGAGCGGGAGGTCGAGCTCCTACGAGCAGTACTTC
CDR3: CASTQYRSGRSSSYEQYF
D: TRBD2
V: TRBV6-8
J: TRBJ2-7
size: .

DNA: TGCGCCAGCAGTGAGTTGGTGGGGAATGAGCAGTTCTTC
CDR3: CASSELVGNEQFF
D: .
V: TRBV10-1
J: TRBJ2-1
size: .

DNA: TGTGCCAGCAGCCTAGGGCCTAGCGGGGGGGCCCGAGGAGATACGCAGTATTTT
CDR3: CASSLGPSGGARGDTQYF
D: TRBD2
V: TRBV7-2
J: TRBJ2-3
size: .

DNA: TGTGCCAGCAGTTTAACCGGGACCGGGCCTGAAGCTTTCTTT
CDR3: CASSLTGTGPEAFF
D: .
V: TRBV27
J: TRBJ1-1
size: .